The 27 T cell receptor beta chains presented below share a single source sample, sequenced in a study of T cell clonality in common variable immunodeficiency. Assay: immunoSEQ multiplex PCR; the TCRdb copy retains only in-frame clones and omits some. Listed for the sample are roughly 60,000 clones, none seen a single time. Source material: peripheral blood mononuclear cells. The receptors stem from a person aged 18-70 years in good health.

This clone turned up a few times. The read ends 3 residues early relative to the CDR3; the germline J gene fills the gap. This rearrangement joins TRBV6-4 to TRBJ2-2, with D perhaps TRBD2 (6 bases). Germline CDR1 reads MRHNA; CDR2 reads SNTAGT. This CDR3 spans 13 amino acids. V lost 4 bases and J lost 3, with 6 bases in between. The sequenced CDR3 bases are TGTGCCAGCAGTGGCGGGGACACCGGGGAG. Translated, it gives CASSGGDTGE. The full CDR3 reads CASSGGDTGELFF.

Many counts were recorded for this clone. Coverage ceases 3 residues before the CDR3 finishes, and the germline J gene fills in the end. The genes are TRBV4-1 and TRBJ1-6; TRBD1 is a possible D gene (5 bases). Germline V CDR1 and CDR2: MGHRA, YSYEKL. Trimming pared 6 bases from V and 4 bases from J, leaving 10 bases between. This CDR3 comprises 14 residues. CDR3 loop: CASSQGPYNSPLHF. The CDR3 bases that were read are TGCGCCAGCAGTCAGGGCCCGTATAATTCACCC.

There are a few counts of this clone. The observed sequence ends 3 residues before the CDR3 terminus, with the missing tail filled in from the germline J gene. The rearrangement links TRBV5-8 to TRBJ1-5; unclear D gene. V shed 0 bases and J shed 5 bases, with 6 bases lying between them. CDR1 is SGHTS, CDR2 YDEGEE, per germline. The CDR3 sequence is 13 residues long. The CDR3 here is CASSLEGYQPQHF. Partial CDR3 DNA: TGTGCCAGCAGCTTGGAAGGGTATCAGCCC.

This clone was recorded many times. The read is 3 residues too short to cover the CDR3 end, so that end is filled in from the germline J gene. The rearrangement uses TRBV19 and TRBJ2-1, with 7 bases aligning to TRBD2. CDR3 length equals 15 residues. Trimming took 3 bases from V and 0 from J; bases not matched to a gene: 2. In germline, CDR1 is LNHDA, CDR2 SQIVND (reference sequence). The CDR3 bases that were read are TGTGCCAGTAGTATGGGCGGGAGCTCCTACAATGAG. Translating it yields CASSMGGSSYNE. The complete CDR3 protein is CASSMGGSSYNEQFF.

This clone has ten or more counts. Coverage ceases 3 residues before the CDR3 finishes, and the germline J gene fills in the end. This chain links TRBV6-1 with TRBJ1-6; perhaps TRBD1 as D (5 bases). Trimming pared 3 bases from V and 7 bases from J, leaving 13 bases between. This CDR3 spans 15 amino acids. Germline CDR1 MNHNS, CDR2 SASEGT. This CDR3 reads CASSEGRVLNSPLHF. CDR3 bases read: TGTGCCAGCAGTGAGGGCAGGGTGCTGAATTCACCC.

This clone was seen ten or more times. The read terminates 3 residues ahead of where the CDR3 ends, so the germline J gene completes it. The chain carries TRBV20-1 and TRBJ2-1; 9 bases align to TRBD2. Unmatched junction bases numbered 1, after V lost 5 bases and J lost 5 bases. CDR1 is DFQATT, CDR2 SNEGSKA, per germline (reference sequence). This CDR3 is built from 12 residues. The CDR3 DNA, read in part, is TGCAGTGCTGCGGGAGGGAACAATGAG. This codes for CSAAGGNNE. The complete CDR3 sequence is CSAAGGNNEQFF.

At least ten counts were recorded for this clone. Coverage ceases 3 residues before the CDR3 finishes, and the germline J gene fills in the end. The chain is built from TRBV5-4 and TRBJ2-3; TRBD2 matches at 11 bases. Trimming removed 0 bases from V and 6 bases from J; junction bases left unmatched: 3. The CDR3 covers 15 residues. The germline V gene has CDR1 SGHNT and CDR2 YYREEE (reference sequence). CDR3 DNA (partial): TGTGCCAGCAGCTTGGCTAGCGGGAGGAGGGATACG. The encoded protein is CASSLASGRRDT. The whole CDR3 sequence reads CASSLASGRRDTQYF.

Ten or more counts support this clone. The CDR3 extends 3 residues past the end of the read, so its final part is completed from the germline J gene. This chain uses TRBV5-1 with TRBJ2-7; TRBD1 matches 9 bases. The germline gives CDR1 SGHRS, CDR2 YFSETQ. This CDR3 is 16 amino acids long. V lost 4 bases to trimming and J lost 5 bases; unmatched junction nucleotides: 13. The DNA read from the CDR3 is TGCGCCAGCAGCCTAAATACAGGGGGCGCCGGACACGAG. Its protein is CASSLNTGGAGHE. The full CDR3 is CASSLNTGGAGHEQYF.

This clone was observed many times. The read gets to within 3 residues of the CDR3 end, and the germline J gene fills in the rest. The gene calls are TRBV4-1 and TRBJ2-2; D gene uncertain. The CDR3 loop spans 14 amino acids. V was shortened by 0 bases and J by 7 bases, with 9 bases between the two germline ends. Germline V CDR1 and CDR2: MGHRA, YSYEKL. CDR3 sequence: CASSQDLVYGELFF. The CDR3 bases that were read are TGCGCCAGCAGCCAAGATCTGGTCTACGGGGAG.

This clone showed up many times. The CDR3 end falls 3 residues outside the read, so it is completed with the germline J gene. The V and J genes are TRBV5-4 and TRBJ2-1, with D possibly matching TRBD2 (5 bases). Germline values: CDR1 SGHNT, CDR2 YYREEE (reference sequence). The V gene lost 4 bases and the J gene lost 7 bases, with 12 bases spanning the gap. This CDR3 region has 13 residues. This CDR3 is CASSTGLRNEQFF. CDR3 DNA (partial): TGTGCCAGCAGCACCGGACTTCGGAATGAG.

Many counts were recorded for this clone. The DNA ends 3 residues before the CDR3 does, and the rest of the CDR3 is filled in from the germline J gene. V usage is TRBV18 and J usage is TRBJ2-1; 9 positions match TRBD1. Germline V gene lookup returns CDR1 KGHSH and CDR2 LQKENI. The V and J ends lost 3 bases and 1 base, in that order; junction bases with no gene match: 4. This CDR3 has 16 amino acids. The CDR3 protein is CASSPSDRGSYNEQFF. CDR3 bases read: TGTGCCAGCTCACCCTCGGACAGGGGTTCCTACAATGAG. The full variable domain, rest sourced from reference TRBV18 and TRBJ2-1, is NAGVMQNPRHLVRRRGQEARLRCSPMKGHSHVYWYRQLPEEGLKFMVYLQKENIIDESGMPKERFSAEFPKEGPSILRIQQVVRGDSAAYFCASSPSDRGSYNEQFFGPGTRLTVL.

This clone appeared many times. The read is 3 residues too short to cover the CDR3 end, so that end is filled in from the germline J gene. The V and J genes are TRBV29-1 and TRBJ2-5, with 9 bases lining up with TRBD1. J was trimmed by 5 bases and V by 7 bases; bases with no gene match: 5. CDR3 size: 12 residues. Per the germline V gene, CDR1 is SQVTM and CDR2 is ANQGSEA. The CDR3 DNA, read in part, is TGCAGCGCCGGACAGGGGAAGGAGACC. Its protein is CSAGQGKET. Given in full, the CDR3 is CSAGQGKETQYF.

In this sample, this clone turned up many times. The read is 3 residues too short to cover the CDR3 end, so that end is filled in from the germline J gene. The same CDR3 arises from other DNA sequences in this sample as well. This chain connects TRBV20-1 to TRBJ2-7, with 10 nucleotides matching TRBD1. Trimming at V came to 5 bases and at J to 2 bases, leaving 6 bases not matched to a gene. The CDR3 is 14 amino acids. Germline CDR1 and CDR2: DFQATT and SNEGSKA (reference sequence). CDR3 region: CSAPPGQGAYEQYF. The sequenced CDR3 bases are TGCAGTGCTCCTCCCGGACAGGGGGCCTACGAG.

This clone was seen at least ten times. Coverage ceases 3 residues before the CDR3 finishes, and the germline J gene fills in the end. This chain connects TRBV18 to TRBJ2-5; a weak D match, TRBD1 (6 bases). Germline V gene lookup returns CDR1 KGHSH and CDR2 LQKENI. Trimming removed 5 bases at V and 5 bases at J, with 18 bases between. The CDR3 spans 15 residues. CDR3 DNA, as far as it was read: TGTGCCAGCTCATCCGGACAGTCACTAGGGGAGACC. Translated: CASSSGQSLGET. The complete CDR3 reads CASSSGQSLGETQYF.

Many counts were recorded for this clone. The read falls 3 residues short of the CDR3 end, and the missing part is taken from the germline J gene. The chain joins TRBV28 to TRBJ2-7; 9 positions match TRBD2. J lost 2 bases, V lost 5 bases, and 4 bases had no gene match. From germline, CDR1 is MDHEN and CDR2 SYDVKM. The CDR3 contains 14 residues. The CDR3 is CASSGGTSPYEQYF. The sequenced part of the CDR3 DNA is TGTGCCAGCAGTGGCGGGACTAGCCCCTACGAG.

Ten or more counts support this clone. The read ends 3 residues early relative to the CDR3; the germline J gene fills the gap. The genes are TRBV18 and TRBJ2-7, with 8 positions matching TRBD2. Unmatched junction bases numbered 9, after V lost 4 bases and J lost 4 bases. CDR1 and CDR2 from the germline V gene are KGHSH and LQKENI. CDR3 length: 15 residues. The CDR3 region is CASSLGGGLRYEQYF. The CDR3 DNA, read in part, is TGTGCCAGCTCACTCGGCGGGGGGCTCAGATACGAG.

This clone was seen repeatedly, ten times or more. The read ends 3 residues early relative to the CDR3; the germline J gene fills the gap. The chain uses TRBV12-3 or TRBV12-4 and TRBJ1-5, with a possible D match to TRBD1 (5 bases). Trimming cost V 6 bases and J 0 bases, with 12 bases left between them. The CDR3 consists of 15 residues. CDR3 residues: CASRSFQGSNQPQHF. CDR3 DNA, as far as it was read: TGTGCCAGCAGATCATTCCAGGGTAGCAATCAGCCC.

CDR3: CASSPPGLAGAPYNEQFF. The covered CDR3 bases are TGTGCCAGCTCACCACCGGGACTAGCGGGAGCCCCCTACAATGAG. The chain uses TRBV18 and TRBJ2-1; the match to TRBD2 covers 14 bases. The read gets to within 3 residues of the CDR3 end, and the germline J gene fills in the rest. Germline-derived CDR1 and CDR2 are KGHSH and LQKENI. V dropped 0 bases and J dropped 2; count of bases not matched to a gene: 3. The CDR3 is made up of 18 amino acids.

This clone was seen ten or more times. The CDR3 end lies 3 residues beyond the end of the read and is filled in from the germline J gene. This chain joins TRBV10-3 and TRBJ2-5; D might be TRBD2 (6 bases). The V end was cut by 4 bases, the J end by 5 bases, with 11 bases between. The CDR3 runs to 13 residues. Germline V gene data show CDR1 as ENHRY and CDR2 as SYGVKD. The CDR3 spells CAISVQEGETQYF. The DNA read from the CDR3 is TGTGCCATCAGTGTGCAGGAGGGGGAGACC.

This clone was seen at least ten times. The read comes to an end 3 residues before the CDR3 does, leaving the germline J gene to fill in the end. V gene TRBV7-2 combines with J gene TRBJ2-3; weak D call: TRBD2 (6 bases). V was trimmed by 3 bases and J by 1 base, leaving 11 bases between them. This CDR3 is built from 15 residues. CDR1 SGHTA and CDR2 FQGNSA come from the germline V gene. CDR3 region: CASSLYAGRTDTQYF. The part of the CDR3 DNA that was read is TGTGCCAGCAGCTTGTATGCGGGGCGCACAGATACG.

This clone occurred many times. The DNA ends 3 residues before the CDR3 does, and the rest of the CDR3 is filled in from the germline J gene. The chain couples TRBV7-9 to TRBJ2-1; D is perhaps TRBD2 (7 bases). The ends were cut back, 10 bases at V and 8 bases at J, with 21 bases in the middle. Germline CDR1 reads SEHNR; CDR2 reads FQNEAQ (reference sequence). The CDR3 runs to 14 residues. The covered CDR3 bases are TGTGCCAAACAGGGCGGGAGAGGGATGGATGAG. It is translated as CAKQGGRGMDE. The full CDR3 reads CAKQGGRGMDEQFF.

This clone has ten or more counts. The sequenced CDR3 bases are TGTGCCAGCAGTGCCCCAGGGGCGGGGAACACTGAA. It encodes CASSAPGAGNTE. The CDR3 in full is CASSAPGAGNTEAFF. The rearrangement links TRBV28 to TRBJ1-1; tentative D call: TRBD1 (6 bases). Read coverage stops 3 residues before the CDR3 terminus; the germline J gene supplies the remainder. This CDR3 has 15 amino acids. Germline loops: CDR1 MDHEN, CDR2 SYDVKM. The V end was cut by 5 bases, the J end by 1 base, with 14 bases between.

This clone was counted at least ten times. The observed sequence ends 3 residues before the CDR3 terminus, with the missing tail filled in from the germline J gene. V usage is TRBV28 and J usage is TRBJ1-6; maybe TRBD1 (6 bases). CDR1 and CDR2 from the germline V gene are MDHEN and SYDVKM. The CDR3 spans 15 residues. V was shortened by 4 bases and J by 7 bases, with 14 bases between the two germline ends. The CDR3 sequence is CASSSYTGYNSPLHF. Partial CDR3 DNA: TGTGCCAGCAGTTCCTATACAGGGTACAATTCACCC.

This clone occurred many times. Coverage ceases 3 residues before the CDR3 finishes, and the germline J gene fills in the end. The chain uses TRBV7-2 and TRBJ2-1; possibly TRBD1 for D (7 bases). The CDR3 extends over 15 amino acids. CDR1 is SGHTA and CDR2 is FQGNSA in the germline V gene. Between the trimmed V and J ends, which lost 5 bases and 9 bases, there was a span of 20 bases. The CDR3 spells CASSTRIQGGSEQFF. CDR3 DNA (partial): TGTGCCAGCAGCACCCGAATTCAGGGGGGATCTGAG.

This clone has a count of ten or more. Read sequence stops 3 residues before the CDR3 end, and the germline J gene provides the missing end. The chain combines TRBV7-9 with TRBJ2-2; 13 bases align to TRBD2. The CDR3 is 15 residues long. CDR1 and CDR2 (germline): SEHNR, FQNEAQ (reference sequence). V lost 6 bases, J lost 5 bases, and 3 bases stayed unmatched. The sequenced CDR3 bases are TGTGCCAGCAGAAAACTAGCGGGAGGGACCGGGGAG. Translation: CASRKLAGGTGE. The complete CDR3 protein is CASRKLAGGTGELFF.

This clone has a count of ten or more. The read stops 3 residues short of the end of the CDR3; the missing end is completed from the germline J gene. The chain has TRBV29-1 and TRBJ1-2; 9 bases match TRBD1. This CDR3 is 11 amino acids long. V gave up 7 bases and J gave up 7 bases; unmatched junction bases: 4. The V gene's germline CDR1 is SQVTM and CDR2 ANQGSEA. The CDR3 loop is CSGQGGGGYTF. The CDR3 DNA, read in part, is TGCAGCGGACAGGGGGGGGGTGGC.

This clone was found a few times. With the read ending 3 residues before the CDR3 end, the germline J gene is used to fill in that end. The V gene is TRBV10-2, the J gene TRBJ2-5; TRBD2 matches at 14 bases. CDR1 and CDR2 from the germline V gene are WSHSY and SAAADI. V dropped 3 bases and J dropped 6; count of bases not matched to a gene: 3. The CDR3 is 15 amino acids. CDR3 amino acids: CASSEGLAGGKTQYF. The sequenced part of the CDR3 DNA is TGCGCCAGCAGTGAAGGACTAGCGGGAGGAAAGACC.